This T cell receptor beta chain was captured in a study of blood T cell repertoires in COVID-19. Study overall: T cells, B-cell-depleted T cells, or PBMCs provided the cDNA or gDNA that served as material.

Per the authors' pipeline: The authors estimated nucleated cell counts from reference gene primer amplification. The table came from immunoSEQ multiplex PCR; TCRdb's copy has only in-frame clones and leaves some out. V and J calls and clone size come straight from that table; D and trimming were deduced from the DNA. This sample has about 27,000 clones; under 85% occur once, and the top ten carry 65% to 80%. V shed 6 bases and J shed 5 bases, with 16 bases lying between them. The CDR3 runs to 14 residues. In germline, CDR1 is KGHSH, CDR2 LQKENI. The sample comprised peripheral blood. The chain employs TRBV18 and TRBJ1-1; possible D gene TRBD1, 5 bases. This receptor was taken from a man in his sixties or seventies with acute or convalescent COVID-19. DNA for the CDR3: TGTGCCAGCTCCCGGAACCAGGGTGAGACTGAAGCTTTCTTT. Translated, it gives CASSRNQGETEAFF.